These T cell receptor beta chains were read from a single sample in a study of vaccination and CD4 T cells after COVID-19. For these TCRs, the target antigens are not known. MiXCR, applied by TCRdb to the PCR reads, yields one record per CDR3 protein. The sample carries tens of thousands of distinct CDR3 sequences, less than 35% recorded once. The input for sequencing was CD4+ T cells from blood, cultured in vitro, taken about 7 months after SARS-CoV-2 vaccination. These receptors all stem from a human donor who had recovered from COVID-19. The CDR3 runs from the conserved cysteine through the conserved F or W. Each record gives: V gene, clone size, D gene, J gene, CDR3 protein, CDR3 DNA. A D gene is named only where the DNA matches it firmly. The size of a clone is reported for some rows only, either as once, few or many, or as a class for expanded clones.

v_gene: TRBV20-1; abundance: few; d_gene: NA; j_gene: TRBJ1-6; CDR3aa: CSAGTSGVNWNSPLHF; CDR3nt: TGCAGTGCCGGGACTTCAGGGGTGAACTGGAATTCACCCCTCCACTTT
v_gene: TRBV7-9; abundance: few; d_gene: NA; j_gene: TRBJ1-2; CDR3aa: CASSPGGAIPNYGYTF; CDR3nt: TGTGCCAGCAGCCCGGGGGGGGCGATTCCTAACTATGGCTACACCTTC
v_gene: TRBV7-9; abundance: NA; d_gene: TRBD1; j_gene: TRBJ2-7; CDR3aa: CASRDSGQGVYEQYF; CDR3nt: TGTGCCAGCAGGGATAGTGGACAGGGGGTATACGAGCAGTACTTC
v_gene: TRBV7-3; abundance: few; d_gene: TRBD2; j_gene: TRBJ2-5; CDR3aa: CASSPRAGDGETQYF; CDR3nt: TGTGCCAGCAGCCCACGAGCGGGAGACGGGGAGACCCAGTACTTC
v_gene: TRBV18; abundance: NA; d_gene: NA; j_gene: TRBJ2-1; CDR3aa: CASSPTQGMRNEQFF; CDR3nt: TGTGCCAGCTCGCCGACTCAGGGCATGAGGAATGAGCAGTTCTTC
v_gene: TRBV20-1; abundance: few; d_gene: TRBD1; j_gene: TRBJ1-1; CDR3aa: CSARTGDFIVEAFF; CDR3nt: TGCAGTGCTAGAACAGGGGATTTCATTGTCGAAGCTTTCTTT
v_gene: TRBV28; abundance: NA; d_gene: NA; j_gene: TRBJ2-5; CDR3aa: CASIPSLGGMRETQYF; CDR3nt: TGTGCCAGCATCCCCTCGTTAGGGGGGATGAGGGAGACCCAGTACTTC
v_gene: TRBV4-1; abundance: NA; d_gene: NA; j_gene: TRBJ2-5; CDR3aa: CASSQDKVGAETQYF; CDR3nt: TGCGCCAGCAGCCAAGATAAGGTGGGGGCAGAGACCCAGTACTTC
v_gene: TRBV4-3; abundance: NA; d_gene: NA; j_gene: TRBJ2-6; CDR3aa: CASRGAGRATGANVLTF; CDR3nt: TGCGCCAGCAGGGGGGCCGGCAGGGCGACTGGGGCCAACGTCCTGACTTTC
v_gene: TRBV28; abundance: few; d_gene: TRBD2; j_gene: TRBJ2-7; CDR3aa: CASIAPGLAGGTYEQYF; CDR3nt: TGTGCCAGCATCGCTCCGGGACTAGCGGGAGGGACCTACGAGCAGTACTTC
v_gene: TRBV6-2/TRBV6-3; abundance: NA; d_gene: NA; j_gene: TRBJ1-2; CDR3aa: CASSMMNYGYTF; CDR3nt: TGTGCCAGCAGTATGATGAACTATGGCTACACCTTC
v_gene: TRBV19; abundance: NA; d_gene: NA; j_gene: TRBJ2-5; CDR3aa: CASSIGGRDQETQYF; CDR3nt: TGTGCCAGTAGTATTGGGGGGCGTGACCAAGAGACCCAGTACTTC
v_gene: TRBV4-2; abundance: few; d_gene: NA; j_gene: TRBJ1-1; CDR3aa: CASSQDSRQGNTEAFF; CDR3nt: TGTGCCAGCAGCCAAGATAGTAGGCAGGGAAACACTGAAGCTTTCTTT
v_gene: TRBV20-1; abundance: few; d_gene: NA; j_gene: TRBJ2-3; CDR3aa: CSARGSGTDTQYF; CDR3nt: TGCAGTGCTAGAGGGAGTGGCACAGATACGCAGTATTTT
v_gene: TRBV10-3; abundance: NA; d_gene: NA; j_gene: TRBJ2-1; CDR3aa: CASSAETGSYNEQFF; CDR3nt: TGTGCCAGCAGTGCCGAGACAGGCTCCTACAATGAGCAGTTCTTC
v_gene: TRBV7-2; abundance: few; d_gene: NA; j_gene: TRBJ1-5; CDR3aa: CASSPTPVSNQPQHF; CDR3nt: TGTGCCAGCAGCCCAACGCCAGTTAGCAATCAGCCCCAGCATTTT
v_gene: TRBV10-3; abundance: NA; d_gene: TRBD2; j_gene: TRBJ2-1; CDR3aa: CAISEIAGDRGNEQFF; CDR3nt: TGTGCCATCAGTGAGATAGCGGGAGATCGTGGGAATGAGCAGTTCTTC
v_gene: TRBV6-1; abundance: few; d_gene: NA; j_gene: TRBJ1-5; CDR3aa: CASSTPRDGQPQHF; CDR3nt: TGTGCCAGCAGTACACCCAGGGACGGGCAGCCCCAGCATTTT